Below, 20 T cell receptor beta chains from the same sample are listed, as sequenced in a study of neurological immune-mediated disorders. Time point: longitudinal time-point 3. Each CDR3 protein is one row after TCRdb ran MiXCR on the 5' RACE reads. The sample records approximately 84,000 distinct CDR3 sequences, about 4.3% being singletons. Sequenced input: PBMCs. The receptors were sampled from a woman aged 55-69 years with multiple sclerosis.

This clonotype was observed at least ten times. The V gene is TRBV20-1, the J gene TRBJ2-7, with no clear D. V lost 0 bases, J lost 2 bases, and 11 bases lay in between. Looked up from germline, CDR1 is DFQATT and CDR2 is SNEGSKA (reference sequence). The CDR3 totals 14 residues. CDR3 bases: TGCAGTGCTAGAGATGTGACGGTGGCCTACGAGCAGTACTTC. This gives the protein CSARDVTVAYEQYF.

This clonotype came up many times. The chain carries TRBV18 and TRBJ2-3, with D perhaps given as TRBD1 or TRBD2 (5 bases each). CDR1 and CDR2 from the germline V gene are KGHSH and LQKENI. This CDR3 spans 13 amino acids. Trimming shortened V by 3 bases and J by 6 bases, and 10 bases separated the two germline ends. The DNA of the CDR3 is TGTGCCAGCTCACCGGGGACCGCGGATACGCAGTATTTT. This translates into CASSPGTADTQYF.

This clonotype was counted at least ten times. The V gene is TRBV5-6, the J gene TRBJ1-5; 7 nucleotides line up with TRBD1. Germline lookup yields CDR1 SGHDT and CDR2 YYEEEE. The CDR3 runs 15 residues. V was clipped by 3 bases and J by 0 bases; unmatched bases: 3. The CDR3 sequence is CASSSGQPSNQPQHF. In DNA, the CDR3 is TGTGCCAGCAGCTCGGGACAGCCTAGCAATCAGCCCCAGCATTTT.

This clonotype came up many times. The chain couples TRBV6-5 to TRBJ1-2; D not resolved. CDR3 length: 13 amino acids. Germline values: CDR1 MNHEY, CDR2 SVGAGI. V was clipped by 2 bases and J by 6 bases, with 10 bases between them. The CDR3 DNA reads as TGTGCCAGCAGTTACACAACAGAAAATGGCTACACCTTC. Protein: CASSYTTENGYTF.

At least ten counts were recorded for this clonotype. V usage is TRBV20-1 and J usage is TRBJ2-7; 8 positions match TRBD2. With V trimmed by 3 bases and J by 3 bases, 16 bases remained unmatched. Germline V lookup: CDR1 DFQATT, CDR2 SNEGSKA (reference sequence). The CDR3 has 17 residues. CDR3 residues: CSASTVLTRGAIYEQYF. CDR3 nucleotides: TGCAGTGCTAGTACCGTCTTGACGCGGGGGGCAATCTACGAGCAGTACTTC.

This clonotype came up many times. The chain links TRBV5-1 to TRBJ2-7; D ambiguous. CDR1 is SGHRS, CDR2 YFSETQ, per germline. The CDR3 loop spans 16 amino acids. V shed 4 bases and J shed 0 bases, with 17 bases lying between them. In DNA, the CDR3 is TGCGCCAGCAGCCCCCCAGGTGCCAGGTCCTCCTACGAGCAGTACTTC. Translating it yields CASSPPGARSSYEQYF.

A note on this clonotype: This may be a read error: a much more frequent sequence differs by one nucleotide. The CDR3 DNA follows: TGTGTCATCGGCAGCGGGGGATCCTACGAGCAGTACTTC. Translation: CVIGSGGSYEQYF. This chain links TRBV10-3 with TRBJ2-7, with 8 positions matching TRBD2. CDR1 is ENHRY, CDR2 SYGVKD, per germline. The CDR3 totals 13 residues.

About this clonotype itself: A read error may be the cause here, since a much bigger clone is one base away. V gene TRBV5-1 combines with J gene TRBJ2-2, with TRBD2 matching over 10 bases. Germline V CDR1 and CDR2: SGHRS, YFSETQ. The CDR3 is 15 amino acids. J was trimmed by 3 bases and V by 7 bases; bases with no gene match: 6. The CDR3 loop reads CASGIAGGDTGELFF. The CDR3 DNA reads TGCGCCAGCGGAATAGCGGGGGGAGACACCGGGGAGCTGTTTTTT.

This clonotype was recorded at least ten times. V is TRBV3-1 and J is TRBJ1-2; D uncertain. The V end lost 2 bases, the J end lost 7 bases, and 20 bases lay between the germline ends. CDR3 length: 16 residues. Germline V gene lookup returns CDR1 LGHDT and CDR2 YNNKEL (reference sequence). The CDR3: CASSQRSGQAPGGYTF. CDR3 DNA: TGTGCCAGCAGCCAAAGATCTGGCCAGGCCCCCGGTGGCTACACCTTC.

This clonotype was seen many times. The rearrangement joins TRBV7-2 to TRBJ2-3; D gene uncertain. CDR1 and CDR2 from the germline V gene are SGHTA and FQGNSA. The CDR3 runs to 12 residues. V was clipped by 2 bases and J by 6 bases, with 6 bases between them. As DNA, the CDR3 is TGTGCCAGCAGCTTATACGGTGATACGCAGTATTTT. Translated: CASSLYGDTQYF.

At least ten counts were recorded for this clonotype. V and J are TRBV28 and TRBJ2-1; no reliable D call. The CDR3 is 15 residues long. Germline V gene sequence: CDR1 MDHEN, CDR2 SYDVKM. Deletions cut 4 bases from V and 5 bases from J, with 15 bases between. CDR3 protein: CASSSDPASNNEQFF. The CDR3 coding sequence is TGTGCCAGCAGTTCCGACCCTGCCTCGAACAATGAGCAGTTCTTC.

This clonotype was counted ten times or more. The chain links TRBV10-3 to TRBJ1-1; perhaps TRBD1 as D (5 bases). CDR3 length equals 13 residues. The germline V and J ends were trimmed by 6 bases and 1 base, with 9 bases remaining between them. Germline CDR1 and CDR2: ENHRY and SYGVKD. In DNA form, the CDR3 reads TGTGCCATCAGACAGACAGAGAACACTGAAGCTTTCTTT. This encodes CAIRQTENTEAFF.

This clonotype was observed many times. This chain connects TRBV20-1 to TRBJ1-5; the D is unclear. Germline lookup yields CDR1 DFQATT and CDR2 SNEGSKA (reference sequence). The CDR3 runs to 15 residues. The V end was cut by 3 bases, the J end by 3 bases, with 15 bases between. CDR3 in amino acids: CSASPRIGINQPQHF. Written as DNA, the CDR3 is TGCAGTGCTAGTCCCAGGATAGGGATCAATCAGCCCCAGCATTTT.

The sample holds many counts of this clonotype. The chain uses TRBV20-1 and TRBJ1-5, with a tentative D call TRBD1 (5 bases). With 2 bases removed from V and 0 bases from J, the gap between germline ends came to 17 bases. Germline CDR1 and CDR2: DFQATT and SNEGSKA (reference sequence). CDR3 size: 17 residues. In DNA, the CDR3 is TGCAGTGCTAGACATTCGGGGCGATCTAATAGCAATCAGCCCCAGCATTTT. Amino acids: CSARHSGRSNSNQPQHF.

The sample holds many counts of this clonotype. The rearrangement uses TRBV12-3 or TRBV12-4 and TRBJ2-3; weak D call: TRBD1 (5 bases). Trimming took off 5 bases at V and 1 base at J, with 10 bases between the two ends. This CDR3 is built from 14 residues. This chain's CDR3 is CASSGWGGTDTQYF. The CDR3 nucleotides read TGTGCCAGCAGTGGGTGGGGCGGCACAGATACGCAGTATTTT.

This clonotype was counted many times. The chain is built from TRBV10-3 and TRBJ2-7; 7 nucleotides match TRBD1. This CDR3 has 13 amino acids. V dropped 4 bases and J dropped 3; count of bases not matched to a gene: 3. CDR1 and CDR2 (germline): ENHRY, SYGVKD. CDR3 in amino acids: CAISGDRVYEQYF. CDR3 DNA sequence: TGTGCCATCAGTGGGGACAGAGTCTACGAGCAGTACTTC.

This clonotype was picked up many times. The V call is TRBV7-9, the J call TRBJ1-2; D remains ambiguous. This CDR3 has 12 residues. V lost 3 bases to trimming and J lost 8 bases, with 10 bases between them. CDR1 and CDR2 from the germline V gene are SEHNR and FQNEAQ (reference sequence). In DNA form, the CDR3 reads TGTGCCAGCAGCTTGTCAATGGCAGGCTACACCTTC. Its protein is CASSLSMAGYTF.

Many counts were recorded for this clonotype. The chain employs TRBV5-1 and TRBJ2-3, with no clear D. The CDR3 is made up of 14 amino acids. Deletions cut 6 bases from V and 0 bases from J, with 11 bases between. Germline assignment: CDR1 SGHRS and CDR2 YFSETQ. Here the CDR3 reads CASTSTSSTDTQYF. Here the CDR3 DNA reads TGCGCCAGCACCTCGACTTCTAGCACAGATACGCAGTATTTT.

This clonotype was detected many times. J is TRBJ1-2 and V is TRBV7-9; a possible D gene is TRBD1 (5 bases). Germline V lookup: CDR1 SEHNR, CDR2 FQNEAQ (reference sequence). The CDR3 is 15 residues long. V gave up 5 bases and J gave up 2 bases, with 15 bases separating them. The CDR3, as DNA: TGTGCCAGCAGCACTAGGGGACGGGAGAACTATGGCTACACCTTC. As protein: CASSTRGRENYGYTF.

This clonotype appeared many times. This sequence joins TRBV14 and TRBJ1-4; D call uncertain. The CDR3 has 13 residues. V gave up 5 bases and J gave up 5 bases, with 9 bases separating them. Germline-derived CDR1 and CDR2 are SGHDN and FVKESK. Written as DNA, the CDR3 is TGTGCCAGCAGCGACATAAACAATGAAAAACTGTTTTTT. It encodes CASSDINNEKLFF.